This T cell receptor beta chain was profiled in a study of blood T cells in healthy people across ages. Points from the study as a whole: With unsorted PBMCs, a conclusive comparison of naive versus antigen-experienced cells was not possible.

Through a sample-barcoded 5' primer and a J-beta primer mix, a second PCR was run for about 6 to 11 cycles. A minimum of 2.5 million CDR3-containing paired-end reads was obtained for each sample. TCRdb recomputed calls from the 5' RACE reads with MiXCR, one row per CDR3 protein. The profile covers 1.2 million to 1.5 million distinct CDR3 sequences, with approximately 60% appearing a single time and 5% to 7% taken by the ten largest. A word on this clonotype: Its antigen is unidentified.

The sequencing input was blood. The sequence came from a man aged 18 to 35 in good health.

CDR3 protein: CASSYSWVGTEAFF. DNA for the CDR3: TGTGCCAGCAGTTACTCGTGGGTTGGCACTGAAGCTTTCTTT. The chain employs TRBV6-5 and TRBJ1-1; no firm D call. V lost 0 bases, J lost 4 bases, and 9 bases lay in between. Germline CDR1 reads MNHEY; CDR2 reads SVGAGI. This CDR3 has 14 residues.